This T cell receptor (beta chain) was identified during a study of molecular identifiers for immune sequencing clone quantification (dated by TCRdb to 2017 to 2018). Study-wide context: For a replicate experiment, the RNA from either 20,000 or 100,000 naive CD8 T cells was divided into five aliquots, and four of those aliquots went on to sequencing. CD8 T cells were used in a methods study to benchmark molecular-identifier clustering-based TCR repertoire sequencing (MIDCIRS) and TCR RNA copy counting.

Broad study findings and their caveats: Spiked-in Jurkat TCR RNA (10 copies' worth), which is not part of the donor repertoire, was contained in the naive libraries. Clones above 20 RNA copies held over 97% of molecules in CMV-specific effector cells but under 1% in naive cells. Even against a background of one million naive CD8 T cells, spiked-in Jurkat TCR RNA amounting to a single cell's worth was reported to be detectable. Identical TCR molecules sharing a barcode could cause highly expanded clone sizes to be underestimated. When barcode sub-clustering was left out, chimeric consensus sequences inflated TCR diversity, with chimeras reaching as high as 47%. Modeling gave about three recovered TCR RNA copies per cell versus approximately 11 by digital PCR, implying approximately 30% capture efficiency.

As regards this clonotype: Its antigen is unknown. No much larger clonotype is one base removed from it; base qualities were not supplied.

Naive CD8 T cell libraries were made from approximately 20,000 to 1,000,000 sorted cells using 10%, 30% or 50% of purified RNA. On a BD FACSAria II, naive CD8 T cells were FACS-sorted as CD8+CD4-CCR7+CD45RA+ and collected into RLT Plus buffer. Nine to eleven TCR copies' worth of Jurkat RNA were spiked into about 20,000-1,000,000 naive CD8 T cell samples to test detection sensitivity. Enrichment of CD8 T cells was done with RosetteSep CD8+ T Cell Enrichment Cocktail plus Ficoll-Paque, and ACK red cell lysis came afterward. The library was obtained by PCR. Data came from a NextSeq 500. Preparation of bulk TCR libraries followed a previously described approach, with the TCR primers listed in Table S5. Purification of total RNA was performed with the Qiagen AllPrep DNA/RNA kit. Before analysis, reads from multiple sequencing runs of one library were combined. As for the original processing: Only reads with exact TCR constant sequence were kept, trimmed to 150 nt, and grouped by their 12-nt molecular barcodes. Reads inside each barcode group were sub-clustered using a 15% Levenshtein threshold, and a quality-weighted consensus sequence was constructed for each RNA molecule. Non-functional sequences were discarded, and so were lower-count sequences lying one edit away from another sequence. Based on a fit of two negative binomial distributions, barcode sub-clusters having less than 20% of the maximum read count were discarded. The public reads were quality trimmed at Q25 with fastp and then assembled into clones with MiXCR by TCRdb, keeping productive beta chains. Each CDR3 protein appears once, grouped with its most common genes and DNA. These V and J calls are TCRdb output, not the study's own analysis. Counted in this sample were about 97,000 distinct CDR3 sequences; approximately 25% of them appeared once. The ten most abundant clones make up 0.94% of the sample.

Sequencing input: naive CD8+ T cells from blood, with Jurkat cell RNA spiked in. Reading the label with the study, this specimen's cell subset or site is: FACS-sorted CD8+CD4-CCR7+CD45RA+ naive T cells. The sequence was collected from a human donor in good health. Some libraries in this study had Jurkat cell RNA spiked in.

The DNA sequence follows: TGCAGCGTTGAGGGGGAGAACACTGAAGCTTTCTTT. The translation is CSVEGENTEAFF. The rearranged segments are TRBV29-1 and TRBJ1-1; the D gene is possibly TRBD1, with 5 bases matching. V lost 3 bases and J lost 1 base; the stretch between them is 6 bases long. Reading from cysteine to phenylalanine, the CDR3 counts 12 amino acids. The read is trimmed to its CDR3 DNA, 36 bases read in frame from base 1. CDR1 and CDR2 are drawn from the germline V gene: SQVTM, ANQGSEA.